One sample yielded the 13 T cell receptor beta chains listed below, sequenced in a study of neurological immune-mediated disorders. TCRdb ran MiXCR on the 5' RACE reads and lists one entry per CDR3 protein. This sample carries some 48,000 distinct CDR3 sequences, about an eighth of them seen once, and the ten largest clones take roughly 4.5%. Time point reported: longitudinal time-point 2. The specimen sequenced was PBMCs. The receptor set was obtained from a male donor with HTLV-1-associated myelopathy (HAM/TSP).

This clonotype was counted ten times or more. The chain uses TRBV6-5 and TRBJ1-3; D ambiguous. CDR1 MNHEY and CDR2 SVGAGI come from the germline V gene. CDR3 length: 14 amino acids. Deletions cut 4 bases from V and 2 bases from J, with 9 bases between. This CDR3 reads CASSSGGAGNTIYF. As DNA, the CDR3 is TGTGCCAGCAGTTCGGGTGGAGCTGGAAACACCATATATTTT.

The chain couples TRBV7-9 to TRBJ1-2; the D gene is possibly TRBD1 (6 bases). Trimming took off 0 bases at V and 2 bases at J, with 13 bases between the two ends. The CDR3 has 16 residues. CDR1 and CDR2 (germline): SEHNR, FQNEAQ (reference sequence). CDR3 nucleotides: TGTGCCAGCAGCTTAGCTGCGGGGGCAGGGAACTATGGCTACACCTTC. Its translation: CASSLAAGAGNYGYTF. Full variable domain (missing parts from reference TRBV7-9 and TRBJ1-2): DTGVSQNPRHKITKRGQNVTFRCDPISEHNRLYWYRQTLGQGPEFLTYFQNEAQLEKSRLLSDRFSAERPKGSFSTLEIQRTEQGDSAMYLCASSLAAGAGNYGYTFGSGTRLTVV.

This clonotype was counted many times. This may arise from a read error, as a much more abundant clone is one base away. This chain links TRBV5-1 with TRBJ2-7; 8 nucleotides agree with TRBD2. Looked up from germline, CDR1 is SGHRS and CDR2 is YFSETQ. The V segment lost 1 base and the J segment 3 bases; nucleotides outside the gene matches: 0. The CDR3 totals 13 residues. For the CDR3, the DNA is TGCGCCAGCAGCTTGCGGGGGGGCTACGAGCAGTACTTC. Protein: CASSLRGGYEQYF.

This clonotype has a count of ten or more. The genes are TRBV20-1 and TRBJ1-5; D is undetermined. The germline V and J ends were trimmed by 0 bases and 0 bases, with 9 bases remaining between them. CDR3 length: 15 amino acids. Germline V gene lookup returns CDR1 DFQATT and CDR2 SNEGSKA (reference sequence). CDR3 bases: TGCAGTGCTAGAGATGAAGACTCTAGCAATCAGCCCCAGCATTTT. This codes for CSARDEDSSNQPQHF.

This clonotype has ten or more counts. The CDR3 nucleotides are TGTGCCAGCAGCCCAGGGGGGACCCCGGATACGCAGTATTTT. Its translation is CASSPGGTPDTQYF. This chain connects TRBV7-2 to TRBJ2-3, with D tentatively TRBD1 (7 bases). V dropped 5 bases and J dropped 6 bases, with 15 bases sitting between them. The CDR3 is made up of 14 amino acids. CDR1 is SGHTA and CDR2 is FQGNSA in the germline V gene.

In this sample, this clonotype turned up many times. The gene calls are TRBV20-1 and TRBJ2-5; 8 bases line up with TRBD1. The CDR3 has 14 amino acids. Germline assignment: CDR1 DFQATT and CDR2 SNEGSKA (reference sequence). With V trimmed by 4 bases and J by 5 bases, 9 bases remained unmatched. The CDR3, as DNA: TGCAGTGCTAAGACGACAGGGGATAGGGAGACCCAGTACTTC. Its protein product is CSAKTTGDRETQYF.

This clonotype was counted many times. This chain connects TRBV2 to TRBJ2-2, with a weak D call TRBD1 (6 bases). The CDR3 spans 13 residues. Germline CDR1 and CDR2: SNHLY and FYNNEI. The germline V and J ends were trimmed by 7 bases and 5 bases, with 11 bases remaining between them. CDR3 DNA sequence: TGTGCCAGCAAAGCAGGGGTTACCGGGGAGCTGTTTTTT. This codes for CASKAGVTGELFF.

The gene calls are TRBV3-1 and TRBJ1-1; D remains ambiguous. V was trimmed by 2 bases and J by 5 bases, leaving 6 bases between them. The germline gives CDR1 LGHDT, CDR2 YNNKEL (reference sequence). The CDR3 totals 12 residues. The CDR3 nucleotides read TGTGCCAGCAGCCAACCCCGGACTGAAGCTTTCTTT. As protein: CASSQPRTEAFF.

The sample holds many counts of this clonotype. The chain uses TRBV4-3 and TRBJ2-5, with TRBD2 identical over 8 bases. V dropped 7 bases and J dropped 3; count of bases not matched to a gene: 10. Per the germline V gene, CDR1 is LGHNA and CDR2 is YSLEER. CDR3 length: 15 residues. DNA for the CDR3: TGCGCCAGCACTTTGCGGCTAGCGGGTAAAGAGACCCAGTACTTC. Protein sequence: CASTLRLAGKETQYF.

This chain connects TRBV18 to TRBJ1-2, with 7 bases identical to TRBD1. Germline-derived CDR1 and CDR2 are KGHSH and LQKENI. This CDR3 region has 15 residues. The ends lost 3 bases at V and 3 bases at J; junction bases unmatched: 7. The CDR3 loop is CASSPGTQGYYGYTF. The CDR3 bases are TGTGCCAGCTCACCCGGGACACAGGGGTACTATGGCTACACCTTC.

This clonotype has a count of ten or more. The rearrangement links TRBV9 to TRBJ2-2; 14 positions match TRBD2. The CDR3 totals 15 residues. Germline V gene data show CDR1 as SGDLS and CDR2 as YYNGEE. V trimming: 4 bases; J trimming: 6 bases; junction bases outside the gene matches: 2. CDR3 nucleotide sequence: TGTGCCAGCAGCTCGACTAGCGGGGGGGCCGGGGAGCTGTTTTTT. The encoded protein is CASSSTSGGAGELFF.

This clonotype was seen many times. The chain uses TRBV6-6 and TRBJ1-4; 7 bases map to TRBD1. The CDR3 has 15 amino acids. The V segment lost 5 bases and the J segment 8 bases; nucleotides outside the gene matches: 11. Germline-derived CDR1 and CDR2 are MNHNY and SVGAGI (reference sequence). CDR3 in amino acids: CASSHDRVFGEKLFF. Written as DNA, the CDR3 is TGTGCCAGCAGTCACGACAGGGTATTTGGGGAAAAACTGTTTTTT.

This clonotype was found many times. The chain links TRBV29-1 to TRBJ1-6; D gene unclear. The germline gives CDR1 SQVTM, CDR2 ANQGSEA. The CDR3 length is 10 residues. CDR3 sequence (DNA): TGCAGGCACCCCCCCTCACCCCTCCACTTT. It translates to CRHPPSPLHF.